A selection of T cell receptor beta chains follows, all from one sample in a study of blood T cells in healthy people across ages. TCRdb reprocessed the 5' RACE reads with MiXCR, giving one entry per CDR3 protein. Of approximately 1,100,000 distinct CDR3 sequences in the sample, over 35% were seen once. What was sequenced was blood. All receptors come from a woman aged 55 to 70 in good health. Both conserved end residues are part of each CDR3. The D gene is left open where the match is weak. Only some rows state a clone size, as once, few, many or a class for expanded clones.

CDR3 protein: CASSSTWDRYNEQFF
CDR3 DNA: TGTGCCAGCAGCTCGACCTGGGACCGGTACAATGAGCAGTTCTTC
D gene: -
V gene: TRBV11-1
J gene: TRBJ2-1
clone size: -

CDR3 protein: CASSYVAGGETQYF
CDR3 DNA: TGTGCCAGCAGTTACGTAGCGGGAGGGGAGACCCAGTACTTC
D gene: TRBD2
V gene: TRBV6-5
J gene: TRBJ2-5
clone size: -

CDR3 protein: CASSEGTHFSDTQYF
CDR3 DNA: TGTGCCAGCAGTGAGGGGACTCATTTTTCAGATACGCAGTATTTT
D gene: -
V gene: TRBV6-1
J gene: TRBJ2-3
clone size: -

CDR3 protein: CASSLPIPLTQGHQPQHF
CDR3 DNA: TGTGCCAGCAGCTTACCTATCCCACTAACACAGGGGCATCAGCCCCAGCATTTT
D gene: TRBD1
V gene: TRBV7-9
J gene: TRBJ1-5
clone size: -

CDR3 protein: CASSLGDRYSYEQYF
CDR3 DNA: TGCGCCAGCAGCTTGGGAGACAGGTACTCCTACGAGCAGTACTTC
D gene: -
V gene: TRBV5-1
J gene: TRBJ2-7
clone size: few

CDR3 protein: CASSGGGGMNEQFF
CDR3 DNA: TGTGCCAGCAGTGGCGGCGGGGGGATGAATGAGCAGTTCTTC
D gene: TRBD2
V gene: TRBV25-1
J gene: TRBJ2-1
clone size: once

CDR3 protein: CASSLTATWAETQYF
CDR3 DNA: TGTGCCAGCAGCCTGACAGCTACTTGGGCAGAGACCCAGTACTTC
D gene: -
V gene: TRBV27
J gene: TRBJ2-5
clone size: -

CDR3 protein: CATQGGGIRSEQYF
CDR3 DNA: TGTGCCACCCAAGGGGGAGGGATTCGGAGCGAGCAGTACTTC
D gene: -
V gene: TRBV10-3
J gene: TRBJ2-7
clone size: -

CDR3 protein: CASDSRCREETQYF
CDR3 DNA: TGCGCCAGCGACAGTCGGTGCAGGGAAGAGACCCAGTACTTC
D gene: -
V gene: TRBV23-1
J gene: TRBJ2-5
clone size: few

CDR3 protein: CAISQGITKREGVYNEQFF
CDR3 DNA: TGTGCCATCAGTCAGGGGATAACCAAGCGGGAGGGGGTTTACAATGAGCAGTTCTTC
D gene: TRBD2
V gene: TRBV10-3
J gene: TRBJ2-1
clone size: -

CDR3 protein: CAGTIQGAYNSPLHF
CDR3 DNA: TGTGCCGGCACCATACAGGGGGCGTATAATTCACCCCTCCACTTT
D gene: TRBD1
V gene: TRBV27
J gene: TRBJ1-6
clone size: -

CDR3 protein: CASSEARLGYGYTF
CDR3 DNA: TGTGCCAGCAGTGAAGCCAGGCTTGGCTATGGCTACACCTTC
D gene: -
V gene: TRBV6-1
J gene: TRBJ1-2
clone size: once

CDR3 protein: CATSRDRLAGRETQYF
CDR3 DNA: TGTGCCACCAGCAGAGATCGGCTAGCGGGAAGAGAGACCCAGTACTTC
D gene: TRBD2
V gene: TRBV15
J gene: TRBJ2-5
clone size: few

CDR3 protein: CASSPPSTKAGELFF
CDR3 DNA: TGTGCCAGCTCACCACCGTCGACTAAGGCCGGGGAGCTGTTTTTT
D gene: -
V gene: TRBV18
J gene: TRBJ2-2
clone size: -

CDR3 protein: CATDPRTGRNTEAFF
CDR3 DNA: TGTGCCACCGACCCCAGGACAGGGAGAAACACTGAAGCTTTCTTT
D gene: TRBD1
V gene: TRBV6-6
J gene: TRBJ1-1
clone size: -

CDR3 protein: CATRRTALVNMETQYF
CDR3 DNA: TGTGCCACCCGCAGGACAGCCCTAGTTAATATGGAGACCCAGTACTTC
D gene: -
V gene: TRBV24-1
J gene: TRBJ2-5
clone size: -

CDR3 protein: CASSFLGTYEQYF
CDR3 DNA: TGTGCCAGCAGTTTTCTAGGGACCTACGAGCAGTACTTC
D gene: -
V gene: TRBV28
J gene: TRBJ2-7
clone size: few

CDR3 protein: CASSLTRFPRTGVVDEQFF
CDR3 DNA: TGTGCCAGCAGCTTAACCCGGTTTCCACGGACAGGGGTTGTCGATGAGCAGTTCTTC
D gene: TRBD1
V gene: TRBV7-9
J gene: TRBJ2-1
clone size: -

CDR3 protein: CASSFQLAGGPGGEQFF
CDR3 DNA: TGTGCCAGCAGCTTTCAACTAGCGGGAGGGCCAGGGGGTGAGCAGTTCTTC
D gene: TRBD2
V gene: TRBV7-2
J gene: TRBJ2-1
clone size: -

CDR3 protein: CANSLEDNLIWEQYF
CDR3 DNA: TGTGCCAACAGCTTAGAAGACAACCTCATCTGGGAGCAGTACTTC
D gene: -
V gene: TRBV11-1
J gene: TRBJ2-7
clone size: -

CDR3 protein: CSAERDSRGYTF
CDR3 DNA: TGCAGTGCCGAGAGGGATAGCCGAGGCTACACCTTC
D gene: -
V gene: TRBV20-1
J gene: TRBJ1-2
clone size: -

CDR3 protein: CASSLGTQSYNEQYF
CDR3 DNA: TGTGCCAGCAGCTTAGGGACCCAATCCTACAATGAGCAGTACTTC
D gene: -
V gene: TRBV11-2
J gene: TRBJ2-5
clone size: -

CDR3 protein: CASSLMEVLVEQFF
CDR3 DNA: TGTGCCAGCAGCCTCATGGAGGTCCTAGTTGAGCAGTTCTTC
D gene: -
V gene: TRBV7-2
J gene: TRBJ2-1
clone size: -

CDR3 protein: CASSSNQETQYF
CDR3 DNA: TGCGCCAGCAGCTCTAACCAAGAGACCCAGTACTTC
D gene: -
V gene: TRBV5-1
J gene: TRBJ2-5
clone size: many

CDR3 protein: CASSLDGGITDTQYF
CDR3 DNA: TGTGCCAGCAGCTTAGATGGGGGCATCACAGATACGCAGTATTTT
D gene: -
V gene: TRBV7-2
J gene: TRBJ2-3
clone size: -

CDR3 protein: CASSSRNSPDTQYF
CDR3 DNA: TGTGCCAGCAGTTCCCGGAACTCCCCAGATACGCAGTATTTT
D gene: -
V gene: TRBV6-6
J gene: TRBJ2-3
clone size: -

CDR3 protein: CSASWQGAINIQYF
CDR3 DNA: TGCAGTGCTAGCTGGCAGGGGGCAATAAACATTCAGTACTTC
D gene: TRBD1
V gene: TRBV20-1
J gene: TRBJ2-4
clone size: -

CDR3 protein: CASSFVAGSEDGYTF
CDR3 DNA: TGTGCCAGCAGTTTTGTGGCAGGAAGTGAGGATGGCTACACCTTC
D gene: -
V gene: TRBV27
J gene: TRBJ1-2
clone size: few